This entry lists 7 T cell receptor beta chains sequenced from one sample in a study of persistence of HIV-infected CD4 T cells. Sequencing used immunoSEQ version 4 in survey mode. Only in-frame clones appear in the TCRdb table, and some are missing; sequencing was by immunoSEQ multiplex PCR. Here the sample spans tens of thousands of clones, about 87% being singletons. These receptors lack a known antigen. Cells were stimulated nonspecifically with anti-CD3/anti-CD28 magnetic beads. CD4+ T cells upregulating both CD40 ligand and CD69 were sorted as responding cells. The sample in question was CD4+ T cells sorted from PBMCs after approximately 19-hour stimulation, obtained from a patient who received antiretroviral therapy. The receptors were gathered from an adult woman with HIV who was CMV-seropositive.

V and J are TRBV7-2 and TRBJ1-2; D gene uncertain. The CDR3 length is 14 residues. Germline CDR1 SGHTA, CDR2 FQGNSA. Trimming removed 8 bases at V and 4 bases at J, with 17 bases between. Written as DNA, the CDR3 is TGTGCCAGCGGCCAGCTAATGGGGAGCTATGGCTACACCTTC. Amino acid sequence: CASGQLMGSYGYTF.

Here the CDR3 reads CASSSGGGNTIYF. The CDR3 DNA sequence: TGTGCCAGCAGCTCTGGTGGGGGAAACACCATATATTTT. This chain links TRBV5-4 with TRBJ1-3; D ambiguous. Deletions cut 3 bases from V and 4 bases from J, with 8 bases between. The V gene's germline CDR1 is SGHNT and CDR2 YYREEE (reference sequence). The CDR3 runs to 13 residues.

This chain uses TRBV7-6 with TRBJ2-2, with 10 bases aligning to TRBD1. V shed 4 bases and J 4 bases; nucleotides not matched to a gene: 3. The CDR3 is made up of 15 amino acids. CDR1 is SGHVS and CDR2 is FNYEAQ in the germline V gene. Here the CDR3 DNA reads TGTGCCAGCAGCTCCCGGGACAGGGGCACCGGGGAGCTGTTTTTT. Translation: CASSSRDRGTGELFF.

This CDR3 reads CAWMGVGSDYGYTF. CDR3 nucleotide sequence: TGTGCCTGGATGGGGGTTGGGTCGGACTATGGCTACACCTTC. This chain uses TRBV30 with TRBJ1-2, with a tentative D call TRBD1 (5 bases). This CDR3 comprises 14 residues. V lost 4 bases and J 3 bases, leaving 15 bases between the germline ends. CDR1 is GTSNPN, CDR2 SVGIG, per germline (reference sequence).

The chain is built from TRBV10-3 and TRBJ2-6; D is unresolved. Germline V CDR1 and CDR2: ENHRY, SYGVKD. This CDR3 spans 14 amino acids. The V gene lost 10 bases and the J gene lost 2 bases, with 12 bases spanning the gap. Here the CDR3 DNA reads TGTGCCACTCAGGAAGTAACTGGGGCCAACGTCCTGACTTTC. This encodes CATQEVTGANVLTF.

The J gene is TRBJ2-1, the V gene TRBV29-1; no firm D call. The CDR3 runs 13 residues. Deletions cut 4 bases from V and 4 bases from J, with 11 bases between. Germline V gene lookup returns CDR1 SQVTM and CDR2 ANQGSEA. The CDR3 loop reads CSVGVVSYNEQFF. CDR3 DNA sequence: TGCAGCGTTGGGGTCGTCAGTTACAATGAGCAGTTCTTC.

The chain recombines TRBV6-1 with TRBJ1-5, with D hard to call. Trimming took off 1 base at V and 6 bases at J, with 4 bases between the two ends. This CDR3 is 12 amino acids long. The germline V gene has CDR1 MNHNS and CDR2 SASEGT. The CDR3 coding sequence is TGTGCCAGCAGTGAAGGACCTCAGCCCCAGCATTTT. As protein: CASSEGPQPQHF.